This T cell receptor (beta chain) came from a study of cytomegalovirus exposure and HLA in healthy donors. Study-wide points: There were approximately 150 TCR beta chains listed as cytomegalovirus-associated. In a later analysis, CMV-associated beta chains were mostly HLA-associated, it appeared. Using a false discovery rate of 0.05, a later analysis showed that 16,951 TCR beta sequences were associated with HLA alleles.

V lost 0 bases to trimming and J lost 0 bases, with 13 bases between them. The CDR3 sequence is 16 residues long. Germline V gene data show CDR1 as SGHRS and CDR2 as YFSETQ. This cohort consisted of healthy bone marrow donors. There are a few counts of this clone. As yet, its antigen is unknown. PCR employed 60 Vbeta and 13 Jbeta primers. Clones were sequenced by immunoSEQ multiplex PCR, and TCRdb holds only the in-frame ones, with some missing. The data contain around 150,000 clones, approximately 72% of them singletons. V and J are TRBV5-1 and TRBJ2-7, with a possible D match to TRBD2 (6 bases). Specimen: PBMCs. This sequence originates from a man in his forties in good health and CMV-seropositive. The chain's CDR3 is CASSLGSGHFSYEQYF. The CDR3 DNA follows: TGCGCCAGCAGCTTGGGTAGCGGCCACTTCTCCTACGAGCAGTACTTC.